This TCR beta chain was sequenced for a study of blood T cell repertoires in COVID-19. Background on the study: Acute and convalescent COVID-19 samples came from the United States, Italy and Spain. T cells, B-cell-depleted T cells, or PBMCs supplied cDNA or gDNA.

Per the original data handling: Estimated nucleated cell counts came from reference gene primer amplification. The repertoire was sequenced with immunoSEQ multiplex PCR; TCRdb's copy has only in-frame clones and lacks some. That table is the source of V, J and clone size, and D and trimming were worked out from the DNA. The sample has about 160,000 clones; roughly 87% are singletons. This CDR3 is 12 amino acids long. From germline, CDR1 is SQVTM and CDR2 ANQGSEA. With 4 bases clipped from V and 6 bases from J, the junction kept 3 bases outside the gene matches. The genes are TRBV29-1 and TRBJ2-7; 10 bases align to TRBD1. Sequenced sample: peripheral blood. This clonotype was sampled from an older woman who had recovered from COVID-19. CDR3 sequence (DNA): TGCAGCGTTGGACAGGGGGCGTTCGAGCAGTACTTC. Residues: CSVGQGAFEQYF.